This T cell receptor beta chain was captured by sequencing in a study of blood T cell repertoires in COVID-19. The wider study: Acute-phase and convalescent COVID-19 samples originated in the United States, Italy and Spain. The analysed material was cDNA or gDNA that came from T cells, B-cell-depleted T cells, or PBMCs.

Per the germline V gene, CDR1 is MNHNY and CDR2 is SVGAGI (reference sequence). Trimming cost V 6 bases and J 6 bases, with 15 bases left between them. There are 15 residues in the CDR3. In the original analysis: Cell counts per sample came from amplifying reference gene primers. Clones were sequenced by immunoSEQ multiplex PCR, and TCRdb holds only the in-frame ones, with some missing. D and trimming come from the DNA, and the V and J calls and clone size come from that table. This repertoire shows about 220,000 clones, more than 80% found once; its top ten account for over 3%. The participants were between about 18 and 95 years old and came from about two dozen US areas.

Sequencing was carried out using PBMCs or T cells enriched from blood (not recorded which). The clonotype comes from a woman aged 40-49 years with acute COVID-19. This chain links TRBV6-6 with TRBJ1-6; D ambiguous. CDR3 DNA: TGTGCCAGCAGACCGGACGGGGAAGGTAATTCACCCCTCCACTTT. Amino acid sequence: CASRPDGEGNSPLHF.